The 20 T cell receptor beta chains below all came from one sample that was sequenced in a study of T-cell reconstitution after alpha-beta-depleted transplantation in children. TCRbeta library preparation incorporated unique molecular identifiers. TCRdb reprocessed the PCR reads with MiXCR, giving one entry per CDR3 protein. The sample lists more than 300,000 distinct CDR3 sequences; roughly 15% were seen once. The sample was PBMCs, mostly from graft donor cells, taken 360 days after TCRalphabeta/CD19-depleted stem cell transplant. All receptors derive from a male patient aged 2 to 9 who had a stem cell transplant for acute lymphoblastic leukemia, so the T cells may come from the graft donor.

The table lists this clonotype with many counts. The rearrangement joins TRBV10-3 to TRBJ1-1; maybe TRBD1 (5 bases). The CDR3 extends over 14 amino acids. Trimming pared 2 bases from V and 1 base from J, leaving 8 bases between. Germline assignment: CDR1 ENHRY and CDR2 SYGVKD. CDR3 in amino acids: CAISERDGNTEAFF. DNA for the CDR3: TGTGCCATCAGTGAGAGGGACGGGAACACTGAAGCTTTCTTT.

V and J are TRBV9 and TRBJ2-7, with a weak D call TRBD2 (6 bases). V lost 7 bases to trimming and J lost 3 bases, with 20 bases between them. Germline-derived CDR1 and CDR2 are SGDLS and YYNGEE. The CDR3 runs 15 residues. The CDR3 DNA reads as TGTGCCAGCGGAGGACGGTCAGGGAGGTTCTACGAGCAGTACTTC. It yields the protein CASGGRSGRFYEQYF. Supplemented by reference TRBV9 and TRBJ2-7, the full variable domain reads DSGVTQTPKHLITATGQRVTLRCSPRSGDLSVYWYQQSLDQGLQFLIQYYNGEERAKGNILERFSAQQFPDLHSELNLSSLELGDSALYFCASGGRSGRFYEQYFGPGTRLTVT.

The CDR3 coding sequence is TGTGCCAGCAGAACCACTTTTGGGGCCAACGTCCTGACTTTC. Amino acid sequence: CASRTTFGANVLTF. The chain couples TRBV12-3 or TRBV12-4 to TRBJ2-6; no reliable D call. The CDR3 is 14 amino acids. Trimming removed 6 bases at V and 3 bases at J, with 9 bases between.

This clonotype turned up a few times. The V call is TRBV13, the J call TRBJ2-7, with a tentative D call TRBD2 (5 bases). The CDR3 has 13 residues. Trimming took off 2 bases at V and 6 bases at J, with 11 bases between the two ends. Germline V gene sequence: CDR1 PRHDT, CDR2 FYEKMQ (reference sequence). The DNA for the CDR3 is TGTGCCAGCAGCTTATCTAGGCGGGCCGAGCAGTACTTC. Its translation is CASSLSRRAEQYF.

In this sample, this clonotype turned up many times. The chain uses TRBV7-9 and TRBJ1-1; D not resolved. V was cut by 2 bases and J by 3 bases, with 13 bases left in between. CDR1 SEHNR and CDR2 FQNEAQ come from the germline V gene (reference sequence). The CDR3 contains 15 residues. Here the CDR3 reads CASSLWRAGDTEAFF. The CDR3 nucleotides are TGTGCCAGCAGCTTATGGCGAGCTGGGGACACTGAAGCTTTCTTT.

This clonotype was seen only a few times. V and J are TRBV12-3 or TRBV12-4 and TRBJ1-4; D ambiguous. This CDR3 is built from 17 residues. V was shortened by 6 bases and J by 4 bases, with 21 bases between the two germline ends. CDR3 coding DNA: TGTGCCAGCAGCCTAAGTGGACGGGCACTCTTTAATGAAAAACTGTTTTTT. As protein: CASSLSGRALFNEKLFF.

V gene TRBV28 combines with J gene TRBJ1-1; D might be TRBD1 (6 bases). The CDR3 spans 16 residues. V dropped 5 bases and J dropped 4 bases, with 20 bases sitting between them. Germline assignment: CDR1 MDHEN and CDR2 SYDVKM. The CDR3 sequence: CASSPYRVWMGTEAFF. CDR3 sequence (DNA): TGTGCCAGCAGTCCATACAGGGTTTGGATGGGCACTGAAGCTTTCTTT.

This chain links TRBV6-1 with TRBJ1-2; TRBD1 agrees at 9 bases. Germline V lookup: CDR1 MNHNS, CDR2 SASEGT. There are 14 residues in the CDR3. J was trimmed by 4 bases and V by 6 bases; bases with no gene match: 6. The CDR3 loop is CASRRGQGTYGYTF. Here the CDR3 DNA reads TGTGCCAGCAGACGCGGACAGGGGACCTATGGCTACACCTTC.

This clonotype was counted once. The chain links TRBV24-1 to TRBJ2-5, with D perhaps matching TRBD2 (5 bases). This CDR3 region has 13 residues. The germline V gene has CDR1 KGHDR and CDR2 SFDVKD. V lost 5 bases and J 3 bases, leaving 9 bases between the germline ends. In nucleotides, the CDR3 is TGTGCCACCAGTGTGGGGAGTAAAGAGACCCAGTACTTC. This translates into CATSVGSKETQYF.

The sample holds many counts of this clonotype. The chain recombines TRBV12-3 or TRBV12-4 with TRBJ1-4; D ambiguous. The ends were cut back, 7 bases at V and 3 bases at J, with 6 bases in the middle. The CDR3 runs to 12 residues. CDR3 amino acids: CASTRANEKLFF. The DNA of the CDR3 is TGTGCCAGCACTCGGGCTAATGAAAAACTGTTTTTT.

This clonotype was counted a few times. The CDR3 sequence is CASSLFRGGQPQHF. The CDR3 bases are TGTGCCAGCAGTTTATTCCGGGGTGGTCAGCCCCAGCATTTT. The chain couples TRBV28 to TRBJ1-5; D is unresolved. There are 14 residues in the CDR3. The V gene's germline CDR1 is MDHEN and CDR2 SYDVKM. The V gene lost 1 base and the J gene lost 6 bases, with 10 bases spanning the gap.

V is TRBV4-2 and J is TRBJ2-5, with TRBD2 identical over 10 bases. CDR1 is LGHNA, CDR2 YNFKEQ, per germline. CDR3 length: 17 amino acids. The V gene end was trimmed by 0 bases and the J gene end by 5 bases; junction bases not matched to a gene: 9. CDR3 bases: TGTGCCAGCAGCCAAGATAGTGTAGCGGGAGGAGGGGAGACCCAGTACTTC. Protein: CASSQDSVAGGGETQYF.

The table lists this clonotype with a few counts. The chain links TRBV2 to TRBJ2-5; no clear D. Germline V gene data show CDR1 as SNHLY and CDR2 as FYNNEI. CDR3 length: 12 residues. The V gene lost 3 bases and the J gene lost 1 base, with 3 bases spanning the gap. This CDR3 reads CASSDFQETQYF. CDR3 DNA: TGTGCCAGCAGTGACTTCCAAGAGACCCAGTACTTC.

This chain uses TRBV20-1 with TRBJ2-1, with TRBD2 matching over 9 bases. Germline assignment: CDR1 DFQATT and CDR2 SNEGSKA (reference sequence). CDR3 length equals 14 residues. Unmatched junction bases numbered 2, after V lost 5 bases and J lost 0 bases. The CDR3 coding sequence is TGCAGTGCTGTGGGACTAGCCTCCTACAATGAGCAGTTCTTC. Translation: CSAVGLASYNEQFF.

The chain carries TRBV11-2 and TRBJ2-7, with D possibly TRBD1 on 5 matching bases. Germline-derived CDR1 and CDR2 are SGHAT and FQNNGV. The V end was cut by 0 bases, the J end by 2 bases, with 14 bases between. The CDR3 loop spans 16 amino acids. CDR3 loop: CASSLDYAAGPYEQYF. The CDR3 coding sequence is TGTGCCAGCAGCTTAGATTACGCGGCAGGGCCCTACGAGCAGTACTTC.

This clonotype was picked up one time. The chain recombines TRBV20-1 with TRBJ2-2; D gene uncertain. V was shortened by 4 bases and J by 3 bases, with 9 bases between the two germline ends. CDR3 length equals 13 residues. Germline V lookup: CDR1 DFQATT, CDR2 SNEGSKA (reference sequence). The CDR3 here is CSAMRRDTGELFF. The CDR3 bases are TGCAGTGCTATGCGGCGCGACACCGGGGAGCTGTTTTTT.

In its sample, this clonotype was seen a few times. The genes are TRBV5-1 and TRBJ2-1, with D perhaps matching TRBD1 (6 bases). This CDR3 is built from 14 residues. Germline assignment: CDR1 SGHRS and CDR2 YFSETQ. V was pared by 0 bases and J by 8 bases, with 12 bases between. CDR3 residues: CASSLVGGLDEQFF. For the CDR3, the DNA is TGCGCCAGCAGCTTGGTTGGGGGCCTGGATGAGCAGTTCTTC.

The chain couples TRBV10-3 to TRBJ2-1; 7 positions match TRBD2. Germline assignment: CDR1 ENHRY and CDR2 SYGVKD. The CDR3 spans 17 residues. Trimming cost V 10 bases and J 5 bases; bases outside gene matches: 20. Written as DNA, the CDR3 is TGTGCCACTACCGCACCCCTTCTAGCGGCGGAACACAATGAGCAGTTCTTC. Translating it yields CATTAPLLAAEHNEQFF.

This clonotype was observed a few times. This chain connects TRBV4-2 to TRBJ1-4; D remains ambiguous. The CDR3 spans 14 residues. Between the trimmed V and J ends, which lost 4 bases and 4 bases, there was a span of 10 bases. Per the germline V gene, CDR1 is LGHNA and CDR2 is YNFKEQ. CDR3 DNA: TGTGCCAGCAGCCCCTCGGGGAATAATGAAAAACTGTTTTTT. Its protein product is CASSPSGNNEKLFF.

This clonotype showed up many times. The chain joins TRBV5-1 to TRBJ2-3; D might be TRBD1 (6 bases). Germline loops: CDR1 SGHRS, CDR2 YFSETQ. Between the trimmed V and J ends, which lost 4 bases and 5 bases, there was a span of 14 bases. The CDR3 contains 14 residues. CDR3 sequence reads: CASSPGARGDTQYF. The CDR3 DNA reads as TGCGCCAGCAGCCCAGGGGCGAGGGGAGATACGCAGTATTTT.